This T cell receptor (beta chain) was identified in a study of cytomegalovirus exposure and HLA in healthy donors. General study results and limits: Earlier findings revealed that most TCR beta V segments proved productive either about 87% or about 30% of the time.

The primer mix had 60 Vbeta and 13 Jbeta primers. Sequencing used immunoSEQ multiplex PCR; TCRdb keeps in-frame clones, though not all of them. This sample has about 55,000 clones, with 80% to 85% found just once. On this clone: Its target is unknown.

This clonotype was obtained from a man in his thirties or forties in good health and CMV-seronegative. Sequencing was done on a sample of PBMCs.

The CDR3 nucleotides read TGTGCCTGGAGTTTGGGACTAGCGGGAAACAATGAGCAGTTCTTC. This translates into CAWSLGLAGNNEQFF. The V call is TRBV30, the J call TRBJ2-1; 13 bases line up with TRBD2. The CDR3 is 15 amino acids. V was pared by 2 bases and J by 5 bases, with 3 bases of the junction left unmatched. Germline CDR1 reads GTSNPN; CDR2 reads SVGIG (reference sequence).